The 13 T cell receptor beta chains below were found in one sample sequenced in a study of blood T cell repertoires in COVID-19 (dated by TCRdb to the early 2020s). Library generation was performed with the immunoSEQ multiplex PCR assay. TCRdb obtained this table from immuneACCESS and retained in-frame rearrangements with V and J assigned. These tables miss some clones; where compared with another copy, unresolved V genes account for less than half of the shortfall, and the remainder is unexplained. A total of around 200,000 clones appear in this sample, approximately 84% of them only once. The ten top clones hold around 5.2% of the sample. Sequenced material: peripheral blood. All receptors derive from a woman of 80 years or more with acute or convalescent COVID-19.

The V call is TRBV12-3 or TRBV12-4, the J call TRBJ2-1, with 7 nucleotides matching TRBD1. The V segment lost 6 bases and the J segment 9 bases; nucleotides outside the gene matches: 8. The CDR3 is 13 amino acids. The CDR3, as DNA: TGTGCCAGCAGCCCAGGACAGGTCCCTGAGCAGTTCTTC. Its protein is CASSPGQVPEQFF.

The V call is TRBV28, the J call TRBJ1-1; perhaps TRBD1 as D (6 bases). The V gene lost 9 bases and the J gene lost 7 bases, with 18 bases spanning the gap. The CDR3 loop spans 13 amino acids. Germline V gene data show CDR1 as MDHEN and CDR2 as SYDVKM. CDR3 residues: CARSNRAPNEAFF. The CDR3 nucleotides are TGTGCCAGGTCGAACAGGGCCCCCAATGAAGCTTTCTTT.

The CDR3 spells CASSMGQGHATNEKLFF. In DNA, the CDR3 is TGTGCCAGTAGTATGGGGCAGGGACACGCAACTAATGAAAAACTGTTTTTT. The chain has TRBV19 and TRBJ1-4; a possible D gene is TRBD1 (6 bases). Germline values: CDR1 LNHDA, CDR2 SQIVND (reference sequence). The ends were cut back, 3 bases at V and 0 bases at J, with 14 bases in the middle. CDR3 size: 17 residues. The whole variable domain, remainder taken from reference TRBV19 and TRBJ1-4, is DGGITQSPKYLFRKEGQNVTLSCEQNLNHDAMYWYRQDPGQGLRLIYYSQIVNDFQKGDIAEGYSVSREKKESFPLTVTSAQKNPTAFYLCASSMGQGHATNEKLFFGSGTQLSVL.

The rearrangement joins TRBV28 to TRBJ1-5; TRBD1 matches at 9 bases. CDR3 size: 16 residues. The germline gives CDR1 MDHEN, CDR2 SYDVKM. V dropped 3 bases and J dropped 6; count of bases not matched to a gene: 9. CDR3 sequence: CASSLGYGTGTQPQHF. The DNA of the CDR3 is TGTGCCAGCAGTTTGGGCTACGGGACAGGGACTCAGCCCCAGCATTTT.

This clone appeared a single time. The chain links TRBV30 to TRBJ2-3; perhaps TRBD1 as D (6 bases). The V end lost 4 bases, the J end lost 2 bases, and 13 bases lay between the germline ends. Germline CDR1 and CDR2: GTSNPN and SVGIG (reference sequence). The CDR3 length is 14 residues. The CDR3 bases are TGTGCCTGGACCGCCGGACAGATCACAGATACGCAGTATTTT. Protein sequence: CAWTAGQITDTQYF.

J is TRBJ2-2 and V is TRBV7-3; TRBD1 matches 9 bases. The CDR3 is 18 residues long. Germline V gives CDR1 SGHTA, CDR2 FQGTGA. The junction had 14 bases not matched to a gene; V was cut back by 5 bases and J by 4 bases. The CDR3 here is CASSPRVGQGVGTGELFF. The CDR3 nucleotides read TGTGCCAGCAGCCCCCGGGTGGGACAGGGAGTCGGCACCGGGGAGCTGTTTTTT.

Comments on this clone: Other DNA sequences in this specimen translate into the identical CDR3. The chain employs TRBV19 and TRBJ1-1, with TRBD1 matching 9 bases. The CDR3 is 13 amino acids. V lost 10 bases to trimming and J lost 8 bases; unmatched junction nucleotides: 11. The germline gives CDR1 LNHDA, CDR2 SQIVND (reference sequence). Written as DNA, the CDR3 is TGTGCCACTGCGGACAGGGGAGTTAGGGAAGCTTTCTTT. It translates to CATADRGVREAFF. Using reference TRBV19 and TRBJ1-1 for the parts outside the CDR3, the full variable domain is DGGITQSPKYLFRKEGQNVTLSCEQNLNHDAMYWYRQDPGQGLRLIYYSQIVNDFQKGDIAEGYSVSREKKESFPLTVTSAQKNPTAFYLCATADRGVREAFFGQGTRLTVV.

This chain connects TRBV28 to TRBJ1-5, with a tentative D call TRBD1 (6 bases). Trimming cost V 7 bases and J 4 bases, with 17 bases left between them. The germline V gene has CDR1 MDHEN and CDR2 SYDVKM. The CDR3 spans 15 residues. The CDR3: CASIFSRGGNQPQHF. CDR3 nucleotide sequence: TGTGCCAGCATCTTCTCGAGGGGGGGGAATCAGCCCCAGCATTTT.

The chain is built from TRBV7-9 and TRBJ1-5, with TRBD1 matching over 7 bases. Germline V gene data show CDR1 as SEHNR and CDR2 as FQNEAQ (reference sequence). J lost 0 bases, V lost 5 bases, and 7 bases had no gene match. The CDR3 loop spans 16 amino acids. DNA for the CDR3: TGTGCCAGCAGCCGTACAGGGGTCAATAGCAATCAGCCCCAGCATTTT. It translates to CASSRTGVNSNQPQHF. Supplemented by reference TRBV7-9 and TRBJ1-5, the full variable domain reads DTGVSQNPRHKITKRGQNVTFRCDPISEHNRLYWYRQTLGQGPEFLTYFQNEAQLEKSRLLSDRFSAERPKGSFSTLEIQRTEQGDSAMYLCASSRTGVNSNQPQHFGDGTRLSIL.

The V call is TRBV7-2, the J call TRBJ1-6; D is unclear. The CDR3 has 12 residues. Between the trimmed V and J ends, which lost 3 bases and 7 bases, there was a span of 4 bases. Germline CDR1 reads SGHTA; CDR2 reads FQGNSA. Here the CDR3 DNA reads TGTGCCAGCAGCTTCTTCAATTCACCCCTCCACTTT. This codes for CASSFFNSPLHF.

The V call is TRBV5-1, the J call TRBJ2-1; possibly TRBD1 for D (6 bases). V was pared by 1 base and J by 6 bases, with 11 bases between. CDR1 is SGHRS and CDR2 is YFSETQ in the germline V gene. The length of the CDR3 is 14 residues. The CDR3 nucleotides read TGCGCCAGCAGCTTGACAGCAGGGGTCAATGAGCAGTTCTTC. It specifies CASSLTAGVNEQFF.

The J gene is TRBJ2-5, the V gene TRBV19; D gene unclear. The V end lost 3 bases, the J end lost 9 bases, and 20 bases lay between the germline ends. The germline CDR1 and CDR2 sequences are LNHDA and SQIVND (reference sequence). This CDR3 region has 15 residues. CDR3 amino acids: CASSISIGIQVSQYF. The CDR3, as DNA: TGTGCCAGTAGTATTTCTATTGGAATCCAGGTGTCCCAGTACTTC.

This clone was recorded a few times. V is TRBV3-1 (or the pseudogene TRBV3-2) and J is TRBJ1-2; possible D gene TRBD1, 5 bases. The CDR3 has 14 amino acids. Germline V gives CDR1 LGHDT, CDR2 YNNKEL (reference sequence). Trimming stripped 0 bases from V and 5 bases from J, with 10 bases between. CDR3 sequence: CASSQDRGGYGYTF. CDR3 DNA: TGTGCCAGCAGCCAAGATAGGGGAGGGTATGGCTACACCTTC.